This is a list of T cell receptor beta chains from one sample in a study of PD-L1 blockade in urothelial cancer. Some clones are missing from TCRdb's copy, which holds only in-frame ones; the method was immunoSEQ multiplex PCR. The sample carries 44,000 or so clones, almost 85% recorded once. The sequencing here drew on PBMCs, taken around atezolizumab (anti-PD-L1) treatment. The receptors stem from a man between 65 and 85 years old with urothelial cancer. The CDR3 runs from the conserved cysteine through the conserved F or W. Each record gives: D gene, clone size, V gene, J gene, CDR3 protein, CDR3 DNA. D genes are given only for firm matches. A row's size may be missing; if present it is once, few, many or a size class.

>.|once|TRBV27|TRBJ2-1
CASSHRERGNEQFF
TGTGCCAGCAGTCACCGGGAGCGCGGGAATGAGCAGTTCTTC
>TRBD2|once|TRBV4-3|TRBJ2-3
CASSQELAGNTDTQYF
TGCGCCAGCAGCCAAGAACTAGCGGGGAACACAGATACGCAGTATTTT
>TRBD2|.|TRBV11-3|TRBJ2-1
CASSLGAGGLRNEQFF
TGTGCCAGCAGCTTAGGGGCGGGAGGATTAAGGAATGAGCAGTTCTTC
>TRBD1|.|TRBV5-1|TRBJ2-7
CASNQGDTYEQYF
TGCGCCAGCAATCAGGGGGACACCTACGAGCAGTACTTC
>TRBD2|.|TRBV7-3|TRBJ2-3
CASSLTGLRGGAGDTQYF
TGTGCCAGCAGCTTAACGGGCCTCCGCGGGGGGGCTGGAGATACGCAGTATTTT
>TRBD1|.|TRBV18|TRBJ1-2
CASSPGTGGNYGYTF
TGTGCCAGCTCACCGGGGACAGGGGGAAACTATGGCTACACCTTC
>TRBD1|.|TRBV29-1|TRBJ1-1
CSVRGRIRAGTEAFF
TGCTCCGTTAGGGGGCGTATAAGAGCAGGCACTGAAGCTTTCTTT
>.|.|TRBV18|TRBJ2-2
CASSLQFRVLPGELFF
TGTGCCAGCTCACTCCAATTCAGGGTTCTCCCCGGGGAGCTGTTTTTT
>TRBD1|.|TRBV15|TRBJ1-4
CATSRGQPAKLFF
TGTGCCACCAGCAGGGGACAGCCGGCAAAACTGTTTTTT
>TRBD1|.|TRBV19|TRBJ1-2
CASSLDRVDGYTF
TGTGCCAGTAGCCTAGACAGGGTAGACGGCTACACCTTC
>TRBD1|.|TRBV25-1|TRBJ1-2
CASTPQATGAGYTF
TGTGCCAGCACCCCCCAGGCGACAGGGGCAGGCTACACCTTC
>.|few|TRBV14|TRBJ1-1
CASSQARGGNTEAFF
TGTGCCAGCAGCCAAGCGAGGGGGGGAAACACTGAAGCTTTCTTT
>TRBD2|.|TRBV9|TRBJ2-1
CASGGGGPRNEQFF
TGTGCCAGCGGGGGGGGAGGGCCACGCAATGAGCAGTTCTTC
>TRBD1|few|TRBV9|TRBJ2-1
CASSVGDSHNEQFF
TGTGCCAGCAGCGTAGGGGACAGCCACAATGAGCAGTTCTTC
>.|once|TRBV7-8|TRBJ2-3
CASSLGGLYSTDTQYF
TGTGCCAGCAGCCTAGGAGGACTGTATTCCACAGATACGCAGTATTTT
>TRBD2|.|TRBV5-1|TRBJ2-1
CASSLSLAAYNEQFF
TGCGCCAGCAGCTTGTCGCTAGCGGCCTATAATGAGCAGTTCTTC
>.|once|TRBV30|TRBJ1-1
CAWSVNSLNTEAFF
TGTGCCTGGAGTGTAAACAGTCTAAACACTGAAGCTTTCTTT
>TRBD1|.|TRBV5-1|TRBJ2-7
CASSNGQAGSASLYF
TGCGCCAGCAGCAACGGACAGGCGGGTTCTGCGTCTCTGTACTTC
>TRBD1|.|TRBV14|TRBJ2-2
CASSPWTGASGELFF
TGTGCCAGCAGCCCCTGGACAGGGGCTTCCGGGGAGCTGTTTTTT
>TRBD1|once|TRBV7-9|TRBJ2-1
CASSRPGTGVSEQFF
TGTGCCAGCAGCAGACCCGGGACAGGGGTGAGTGAGCAGTTCTTC
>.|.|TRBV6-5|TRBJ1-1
CASSYTRNTEAFF
TGTGCCAGCAGTTACACTCGGAACACTGAAGCTTTCTTT
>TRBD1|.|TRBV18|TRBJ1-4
CASSPATGGRNEKLFF
TGTGCCAGCTCACCAGCGACAGGGGGAAGAAATGAAAAACTGTTTTTT
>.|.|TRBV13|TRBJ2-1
CASSLMTPYNEQFF
TGTGCCAGCAGCTTAATGACTCCGTACAATGAGCAGTTCTTC
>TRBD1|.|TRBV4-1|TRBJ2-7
CASSQDGTGGGEQYF
TGCGCCAGCAGCCAAGATGGGACAGGGGGCGGCGAGCAGTACTTC
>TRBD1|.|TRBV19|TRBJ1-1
CASSPVTGAAQAFF
TGTGCCAGTAGTCCGGTGACAGGGGCTGCGCAAGCTTTCTTT
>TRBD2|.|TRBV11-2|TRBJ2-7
CASNGGGTEQYF
TGTGCCAGCAACGGGGGAGGGACCGAGCAGTACTTC
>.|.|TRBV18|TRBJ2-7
CASSPPSTQYEQYF
TGTGCCAGCTCACCACCGTCGACACAATACGAGCAGTACTTC
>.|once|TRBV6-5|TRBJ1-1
CASSSPRQSEAFF
TGTGCCAGCAGTTCCCCTAGACAGTCGGAAGCTTTCTTT
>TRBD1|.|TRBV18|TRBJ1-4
CASSPATGSNEKLFF
TGTGCCAGCTCACCGGCGACAGGGAGTAATGAAAAACTGTTTTTT
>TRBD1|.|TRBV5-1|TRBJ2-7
CASSGGTGGFDEQYF
TGCGCCAGCAGCGGGGGGACAGGGGGTTTCGACGAGCAGTACTTC
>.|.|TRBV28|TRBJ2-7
CASTPGESFSYEQYF
TGTGCCAGCACTCCTGGGGAGTCCTTCTCCTACGAGCAGTACTTC
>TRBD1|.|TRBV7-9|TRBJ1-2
CASSLGQNYGYTF
TGTGCCAGCAGCCTGGGACAGAACTATGGCTACACCTTC
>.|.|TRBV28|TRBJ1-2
CASSFAGGEGFSGGYTF
TGTGCCAGCAGTTTCGCGGGGGGGGAGGGGTTTTCGGGTGGCTACACCTTC
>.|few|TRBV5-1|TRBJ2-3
CASSLSGEPTDTQYF
TGCGCCAGCAGCTTATCGGGGGAGCCCACAGATACGCAGTATTTT
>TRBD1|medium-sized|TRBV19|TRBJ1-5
CASRTGAQSNQPQHF
TGTGCCAGTCGGACAGGGGCACAAAGCAATCAGCCCCAGCATTTT
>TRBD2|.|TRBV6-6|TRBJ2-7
CATGGLREQYF
TGTGCCACGGGGGGACTTCGCGAGCAGTACTTC
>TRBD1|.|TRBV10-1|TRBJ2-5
CASSSSGTADYQETQYF
TGCGCCAGCAGTAGTTCCGGGACAGCAGACTACCAAGAGACCCAGTACTTC
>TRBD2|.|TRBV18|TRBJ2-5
CASSPWSGDQETQYF
TGTGCCAGCTCACCTTGGAGCGGGGACCAAGAGACCCAGTACTTC
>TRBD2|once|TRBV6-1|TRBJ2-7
CASSPGGGTYEQYF
TGTGCCAGCAGCCCCGGGGGGGGGACCTACGAGCAGTACTTC
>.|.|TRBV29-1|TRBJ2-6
CSVAGSGANVLTF
TGCAGCGTGGCAGGGTCTGGGGCCAACGTCCTGACTTTC
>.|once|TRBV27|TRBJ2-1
CASSLSGLPYNEQFF
TGTGCCAGCAGTTTGAGCGGGTTACCCTACAATGAGCAGTTCTTC
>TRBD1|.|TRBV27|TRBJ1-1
CASSTHGQGAMNRPAFF
TGTGCCAGCAGTACGCACGGACAGGGGGCGATGAACCGGCCAGCTTTCTTT
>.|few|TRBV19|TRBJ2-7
CASGLPGQNYEQYF
TGTGCCAGTGGTCTTCCGGGACAAAACTACGAGCAGTACTTC
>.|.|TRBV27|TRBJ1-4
CASSPPRGGANEKLFF
TGTGCCAGCAGTCCACCTCGGGGGGGAGCTAATGAAAAACTGTTTTTT
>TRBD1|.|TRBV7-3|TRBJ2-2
CASSPTGGSGTGELFF
TGTGCCAGCAGTCCTACAGGGGGGTCGGGCACCGGGGAGCTGTTTTTT
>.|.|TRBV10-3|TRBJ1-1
CAISGEAEAFF
TGTGCCATCAGTGGGGAGGCTGAAGCTTTCTTT